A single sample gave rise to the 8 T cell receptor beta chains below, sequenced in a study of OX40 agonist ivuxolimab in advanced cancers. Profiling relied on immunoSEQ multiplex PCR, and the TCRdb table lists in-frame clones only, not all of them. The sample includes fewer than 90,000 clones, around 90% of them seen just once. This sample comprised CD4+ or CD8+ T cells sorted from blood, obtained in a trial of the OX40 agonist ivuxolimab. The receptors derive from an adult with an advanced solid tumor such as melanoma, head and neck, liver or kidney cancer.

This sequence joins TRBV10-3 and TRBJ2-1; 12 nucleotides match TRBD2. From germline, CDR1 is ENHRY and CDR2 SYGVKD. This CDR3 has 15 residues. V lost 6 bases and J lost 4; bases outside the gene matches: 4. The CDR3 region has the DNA TGTGCCATCAGCGCGACTAGCGGGAGTTACAATGAGCAGTTCTTC. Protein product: CAISATSGSYNEQFF.

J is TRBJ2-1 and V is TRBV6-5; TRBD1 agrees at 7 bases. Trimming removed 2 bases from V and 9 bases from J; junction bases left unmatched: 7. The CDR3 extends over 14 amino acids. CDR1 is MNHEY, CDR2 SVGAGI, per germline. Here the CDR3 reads CASSYEQGMGEQFF. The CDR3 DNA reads TGTGCCAGCAGTTACGAACAGGGGATGGGTGAGCAGTTCTTC.

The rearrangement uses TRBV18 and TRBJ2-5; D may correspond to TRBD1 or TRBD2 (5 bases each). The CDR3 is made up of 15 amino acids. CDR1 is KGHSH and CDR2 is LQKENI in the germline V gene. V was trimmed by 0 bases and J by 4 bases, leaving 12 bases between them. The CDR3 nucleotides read TGTGCCAGCTCACCACCTCTTACTGGGGGAGAGACCCAGTACTTC. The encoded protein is CASSPPLTGGETQYF.

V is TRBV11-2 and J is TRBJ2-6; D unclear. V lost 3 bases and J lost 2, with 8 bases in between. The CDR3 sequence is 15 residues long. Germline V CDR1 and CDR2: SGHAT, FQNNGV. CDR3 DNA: TGTGCCAGCAGCTTCGGCGGAACTGGGGCCAACGTCCTGACTTTC. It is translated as CASSFGGTGANVLTF.

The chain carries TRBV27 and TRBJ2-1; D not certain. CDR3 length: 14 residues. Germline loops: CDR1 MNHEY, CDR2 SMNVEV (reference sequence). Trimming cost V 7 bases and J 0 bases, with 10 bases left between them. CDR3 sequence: CASKNADSYNEQFF. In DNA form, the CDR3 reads TGTGCCAGCAAAAACGCGGACTCCTACAATGAGCAGTTCTTC.

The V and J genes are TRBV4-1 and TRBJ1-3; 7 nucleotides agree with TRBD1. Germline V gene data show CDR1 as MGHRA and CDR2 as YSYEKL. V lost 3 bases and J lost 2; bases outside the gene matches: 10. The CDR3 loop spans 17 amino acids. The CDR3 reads CASSQLFSQGAGNTIYF. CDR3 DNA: TGCGCCAGCAGCCAGCTCTTTAGTCAGGGGGCTGGAAACACCATATATTTT.

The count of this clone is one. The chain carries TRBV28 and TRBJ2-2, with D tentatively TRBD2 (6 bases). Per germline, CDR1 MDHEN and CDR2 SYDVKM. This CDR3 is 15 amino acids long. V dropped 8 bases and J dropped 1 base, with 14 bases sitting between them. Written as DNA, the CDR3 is TGTGCCAGCGTTGGGGCGGGACGGAACACCGGGGAGCTGTTTTTT. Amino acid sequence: CASVGAGRNTGELFF.

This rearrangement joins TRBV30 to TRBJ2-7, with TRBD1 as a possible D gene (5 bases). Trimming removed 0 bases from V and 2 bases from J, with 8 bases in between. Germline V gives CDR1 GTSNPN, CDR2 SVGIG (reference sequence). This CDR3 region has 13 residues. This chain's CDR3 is CAWSVTGTYEQYF. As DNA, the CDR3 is TGTGCCTGGAGTGTAACAGGTACCTACGAGCAGTACTTC.